Presented here are 4 T cell receptor beta chains from one specimen sequenced in a study of blood T cell repertoires in COVID-19. The data were produced by immunoSEQ multiplex PCR, yet TCRdb's version contains in-frame clones alone and is incomplete. The sample contains approximately 140,000 clones, around 87% of which appear only once. The sample was peripheral blood. These receptors originate from a middle-aged woman with acute or convalescent COVID-19.

The chain carries TRBV5-1 and TRBJ2-3; 7 bases match TRBD1. Unmatched junction bases numbered 7, after V lost 9 bases and J lost 3 bases. CDR3 length: 13 residues. Looked up from germline, CDR1 is SGHRS and CDR2 is YFSETQ. CDR3 in amino acids: CATREGATDTQYF. The CDR3 DNA reads as TGCGCCACACGAGAGGGGGCTACAGATACGCAGTATTTT. Full variable domain (remainder filled in from reference TRBV5-1 and TRBJ2-3): KAGVTQTPRYLIKTRGQQVTLSCSPISGHRSVSWYQQTPGQGLQFLFEYFSETQRNKGNFPGRFSGRQFSNSRSEMNVSTLELGDSALYLCATREGATDTQYFGPGTRLTVL.

This clone appeared a single time. The chain couples TRBV19 to TRBJ1-1; D may be TRBD1 (5 bases). Germline CDR1 reads LNHDA; CDR2 reads SQIVND (reference sequence). Trimming cost V 7 bases and J 0 bases, with 12 bases left between them. The CDR3 contains 14 residues. The CDR3 reads CASTLTGMNTEAFF. The CDR3 DNA reads as TGTGCCAGTACCCTTACAGGTATGAACACTGAAGCTTTCTTT.

V is TRBV7-3 and J is TRBJ1-2, with D hard to call. Per germline, CDR1 SGHTA and CDR2 FQGTGA. V gave up 5 bases and J gave up 7 bases, with 23 bases separating them. The CDR3 sequence is 16 residues long. The CDR3 reads CASSPQASNSYTGYTF. CDR3 sequence (DNA): TGTGCCAGCAGCCCCCAGGCTTCCAACTCCTATACTGGCTACACCTTC.

This clone was seen a few times. The rearrangement links TRBV5-6 to TRBJ1-6, with 8 bases lining up with TRBD1. Trimming cost V 3 bases and J 12 bases; bases outside gene matches: 2. Per germline, CDR1 SGHDT and CDR2 YYEEEE. The CDR3 is 12 amino acids. Here the CDR3 reads CASSSGQGPLHF. The CDR3 DNA reads TGTGCCAGCAGCTCCGGACAGGGACCCCTCCACTTT.